The rows below give T cell receptor beta chains drawn from one sample of a study of technical replicates of blood from a handful of donors. Using immunoSEQ multiplex PCR, the repertoire was profiled, and TCRdb retains in-frame clones only, with some absent. Of about 70,000 clones in the sample, approximately 94% were seen once. Sequencing used T cells isolated from PBMCs. The receptors derive from a human donor in good health. CDR3s include the opening cysteine and the closing phenylalanine or tryptophan. Each record gives: D gene, clone size, J gene, V gene, CDR3 DNA, CDR3 protein. D genes are given only for firm matches. Clone size, where shown, is once, few, many, or a class for clones that have expanded.

D gene: .; clone size: .; J gene: TRBJ2-7; V gene: TRBV29-1; CDR3 DNA: TGCAGCGTTCAGGACGGACATTCCTCCTACGAGCAGTACTTC; CDR3 protein: CSVQDGHSSYEQYF
D gene: .; clone size: .; J gene: TRBJ2-7; V gene: TRBV6-6; CDR3 DNA: TGTGCCAGCAGTGACACTGGTTACGAGCAGTACTTC; CDR3 protein: CASSDTGYEQYF
D gene: TRBD1; clone size: .; J gene: TRBJ2-1; V gene: TRBV5-1; CDR3 DNA: TGCGCCAGCAGCTCCGGACAGGGCACCTACAATGAGCAGTTCTTC; CDR3 protein: CASSSGQGTYNEQFF
D gene: .; clone size: once; J gene: TRBJ2-3; V gene: TRBV27; CDR3 DNA: TGTGCCAGCAGTTCGGGCCCCGGGACAAAACAAGATACGCAGTATTTT; CDR3 protein: CASSSGPGTKQDTQYF
D gene: TRBD2; clone size: once; J gene: TRBJ2-3; V gene: TRBV5-1; CDR3 DNA: TGCGCCAGCAGCAAAGGTGGTACTAGCGGAATCACAGATACGCAGTATTTT; CDR3 protein: CASSKGGTSGITDTQYF
D gene: TRBD1; clone size: .; J gene: TRBJ2-3; V gene: TRBV5-1; CDR3 DNA: TGCGCCAGCAAGGACAGGGGGCGTGACACAGATACGCAGTATTTT; CDR3 protein: CASKDRGRDTDTQYF
D gene: .; clone size: .; J gene: TRBJ1-4; V gene: TRBV30; CDR3 DNA: TGTGCCTGGAGTCTAGCTCAGGGGCTAAGCCTGTTTTTT; CDR3 protein: CAWSLAQGLSLFF
D gene: TRBD1; clone size: .; J gene: TRBJ1-1; V gene: TRBV6-5; CDR3 DNA: TGTGCCAGCCAATCGACAGGGCCCAACACTGAAGCTTTCTTT; CDR3 protein: CASQSTGPNTEAFF
D gene: TRBD1; clone size: .; J gene: TRBJ2-3; V gene: TRBV13; CDR3 DNA: TGTGCCAGCAGCTCAGATTTTAAGACCGGGACAGGGACTTTGGCGCAGTATTTT; CDR3 protein: CASSSDFKTGTGTLAQYF
D gene: TRBD1; clone size: .; J gene: TRBJ2-5; V gene: TRBV7-2; CDR3 DNA: TGTGCCAGCAGCCGCGAGGCAGCGGACAGGGGGCTTATAAAGACCCAGTACTTC; CDR3 protein: CASSREAADRGLIKTQYF
D gene: .; clone size: .; J gene: TRBJ1-1; V gene: TRBV7-6; CDR3 DNA: TGTGCCAGCAGCGCAGTCAGCACTGAAGCTTTCTTT; CDR3 protein: CASSAVSTEAFF
D gene: TRBD1; clone size: .; J gene: TRBJ2-3; V gene: TRBV11-2; CDR3 DNA: TGTGCCAGCAGCTTATCTGGCCCTTTGGACAGGGGAAATACGCAGTATTTT; CDR3 protein: CASSLSGPLDRGNTQYF
D gene: .; clone size: .; J gene: TRBJ1-1; V gene: TRBV21-1; CDR3 DNA: TGTGCCAGCAGCACCAGGGGCCCTCCTCTGAACACTGAAGCTTTCTTT; CDR3 protein: CASSTRGPPLNTEAFF
D gene: TRBD1; clone size: once; J gene: TRBJ1-2; V gene: TRBV27; CDR3 DNA: TGTGCCAGCAGTTTAGCAAGGACAGGGGCCTATGGCTACACCTTC; CDR3 protein: CASSLARTGAYGYTF
D gene: .; clone size: once; J gene: TRBJ2-7; V gene: TRBV13; CDR3 DNA: TGTGCCAGCAGTCTAGTGTACGAGCAGTACTTC; CDR3 protein: CASSLVYEQYF
D gene: TRBD1; clone size: .; J gene: TRBJ2-3; V gene: TRBV6-5; CDR3 DNA: TGTGCCAGCAGGCGACAGGGTACGGATACGCAGTATTTT; CDR3 protein: CASRRQGTDTQYF
D gene: TRBD2; clone size: .; J gene: TRBJ2-3; V gene: TRBV10-2; CDR3 DNA: TGCGCCAGCAGTGCCAGCGGGAGTGCAGATACGCAGTATTTT; CDR3 protein: CASSASGSADTQYF
D gene: TRBD1; clone size: .; J gene: TRBJ2-2; V gene: TRBV27; CDR3 DNA: TGTGCCAGCATGGACAGGCCCTCGAACACCGGGGAGCTGTTTTTT; CDR3 protein: CASMDRPSNTGELFF
D gene: .; clone size: .; J gene: TRBJ1-1; V gene: TRBV9; CDR3 DNA: TGTGCCAGCAGCGTAGTAGGGGTAAGAGAAACTGAAGCTTTCTTT; CDR3 protein: CASSVVGVRETEAFF
D gene: .; clone size: .; J gene: TRBJ2-3; V gene: TRBV15; CDR3 DNA: TGTGCCACCAGGCGGCTTTTCACAGATACGCAGTATTTT; CDR3 protein: CATRRLFTDTQYF
D gene: .; clone size: .; J gene: TRBJ2-7; V gene: TRBV25-1; CDR3 DNA: TGTGCCAGCAGTGAATTTAGGGGCCCTCACTCCTACGAGCAGTACTTC; CDR3 protein: CASSEFRGPHSYEQYF
D gene: .; clone size: .; J gene: TRBJ1-4; V gene: TRBV14; CDR3 DNA: TGTGCCAGCAGCCAGGGTGCCGGGGGGAAACTGTTTTTT; CDR3 protein: CASSQGAGGKLFF
D gene: TRBD1; clone size: .; J gene: TRBJ2-3; V gene: TRBV19; CDR3 DNA: TGTGCCAGTAGTATATCCAGGGGGCCCACAGATACGCAGTATTTT; CDR3 protein: CASSISRGPTDTQYF